This T cell receptor beta chain was found in a study of radiotherapy plus CTLA-4 blockade in lung cancer. Produced via immunoSEQ multiplex PCR; TCRdb's table is partial and in-frame only. The repertoire includes 90,000 or so clones, around 83% of them detected once, and 0.82% sits in the top ten. CDR1 and CDR2 from the germline V gene are LGHNA and YNFKEQ. This CDR3 has 15 residues. The TCR was taken from a human donor with non-small cell lung cancer who had stable disease on radiotherapy plus ipilimumab. The specimen comprised peripheral blood, sampled from a patient treated with radiotherapy plus ipilimumab. The rearrangement joins TRBV4-2 to TRBJ2-5, with D perhaps given as TRBD1 or TRBD2 (5 bases each). The J call is doubtful: the DNA matches TRBJ2-7 better. As DNA, the CDR3 is TGTGCCAGCAGCCAAGATTGGGGACGGACCTACGAGCAGTACTTC. Protein product: CASSQDWGRTYEQYF.